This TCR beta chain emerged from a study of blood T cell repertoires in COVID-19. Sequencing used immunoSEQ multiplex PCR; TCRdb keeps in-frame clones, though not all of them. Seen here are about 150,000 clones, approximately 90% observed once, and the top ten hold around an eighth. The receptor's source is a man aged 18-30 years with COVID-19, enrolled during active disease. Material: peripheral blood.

CDR3 loop: CSVEDRGKGTEAFF. The CDR3 region has the DNA TGCAGCGTTGAAGATCGGGGGAAGGGCACTGAAGCTTTCTTT. The chain combines TRBV29-1 with TRBJ1-1, with a possible D match to TRBD1 (5 bases). The CDR3 has 14 amino acids. Looked up from germline, CDR1 is SQVTM and CDR2 is ANQGSEA. Trimming cost V 0 bases and J 4 bases, with 12 bases left between them.